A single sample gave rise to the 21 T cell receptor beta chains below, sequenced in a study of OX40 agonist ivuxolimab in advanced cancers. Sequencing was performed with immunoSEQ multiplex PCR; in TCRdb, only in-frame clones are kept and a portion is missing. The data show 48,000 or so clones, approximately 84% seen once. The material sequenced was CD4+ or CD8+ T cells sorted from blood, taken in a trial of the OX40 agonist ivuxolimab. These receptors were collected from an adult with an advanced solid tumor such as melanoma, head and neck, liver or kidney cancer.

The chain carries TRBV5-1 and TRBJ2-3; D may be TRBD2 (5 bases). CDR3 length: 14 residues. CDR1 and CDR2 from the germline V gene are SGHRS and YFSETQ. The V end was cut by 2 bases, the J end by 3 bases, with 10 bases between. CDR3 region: CASSFDERTDTQYF. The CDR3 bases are TGCGCCAGCAGCTTCGACGAGCGGACAGATACGCAGTATTTT. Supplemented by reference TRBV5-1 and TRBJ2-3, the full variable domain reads KAGVTQTPRYLIKTRGQQVTLSCSPISGHRSVSWYQQTPGQGLQFLFEYFSETQRNKGNFPGRFSGRQFSNSRSEMNVSTLELGDSALYLCASSFDERTDTQYFGPGTRLTVL.

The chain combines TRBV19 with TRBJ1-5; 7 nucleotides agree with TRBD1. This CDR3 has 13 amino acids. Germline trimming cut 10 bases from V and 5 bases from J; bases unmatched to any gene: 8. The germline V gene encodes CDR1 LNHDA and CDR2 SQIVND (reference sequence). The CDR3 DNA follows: TGTGCCACCGCAGGGGGTGGTGATCAGCCCCAGCATTTT. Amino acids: CATAGGGDQPQHF.

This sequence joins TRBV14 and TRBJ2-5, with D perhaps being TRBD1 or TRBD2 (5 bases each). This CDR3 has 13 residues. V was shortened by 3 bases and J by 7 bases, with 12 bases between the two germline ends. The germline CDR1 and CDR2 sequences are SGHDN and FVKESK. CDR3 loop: CASSQGTTSTQYF. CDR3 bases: TGTGCCAGCAGCCAGGGGACCACCTCGACCCAGTACTTC. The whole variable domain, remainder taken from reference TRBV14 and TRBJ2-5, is EAGVTQFPSHSVIEKGQTVTLRCDPISGHDNLYWYRRVMGKEIKFLLHFVKESKQDESGMPNNRFLAERTGGTYSTLKVQPAELEDSGVYFCASSQGTTSTQYFGPGTRLLVL.

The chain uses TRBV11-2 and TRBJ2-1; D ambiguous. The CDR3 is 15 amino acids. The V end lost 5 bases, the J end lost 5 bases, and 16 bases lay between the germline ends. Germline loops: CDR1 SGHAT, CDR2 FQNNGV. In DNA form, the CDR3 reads TGTGCCAGCAGCGTACGGACCGGCTGGGACAATGAGCAGTTCTTC. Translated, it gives CASSVRTGWDNEQFF. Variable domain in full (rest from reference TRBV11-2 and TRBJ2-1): EAGVAQSPRYKIIEKRQSVAFWCNPISGHATLYWYQQILGQGPKLLIQFQNNGVVDDSQLPKDRFSAERLKGVDSTLKIQPAKLEDSAVYLCASSVRTGWDNEQFFGPGTRLTVL.

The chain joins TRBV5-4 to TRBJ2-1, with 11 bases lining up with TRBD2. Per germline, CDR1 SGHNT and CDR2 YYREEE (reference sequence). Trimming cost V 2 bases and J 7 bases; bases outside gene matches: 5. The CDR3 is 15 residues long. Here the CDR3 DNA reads TGTGCCAGCAGCTTTGGTAGCGGGAGGGCGAATGAGCAGTTCTTC. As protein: CASSFGSGRANEQFF.

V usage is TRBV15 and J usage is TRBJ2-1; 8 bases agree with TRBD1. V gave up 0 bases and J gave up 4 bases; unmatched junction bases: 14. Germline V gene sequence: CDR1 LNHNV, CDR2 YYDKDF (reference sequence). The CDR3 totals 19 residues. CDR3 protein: CATSRDGRGLVGLYNEQFF. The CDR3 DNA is TGTGCCACCAGCAGAGATGGCAGGGGGCTAGTGGGCTTATACAATGAGCAGTTCTTC.

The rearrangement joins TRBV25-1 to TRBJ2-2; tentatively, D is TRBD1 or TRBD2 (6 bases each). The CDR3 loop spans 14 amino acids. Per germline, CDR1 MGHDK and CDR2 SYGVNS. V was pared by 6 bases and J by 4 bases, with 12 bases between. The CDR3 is CASRPRGGTGELFF. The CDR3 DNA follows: TGTGCCAGCAGGCCCAGGGGAGGCACCGGGGAGCTGTTTTTT.

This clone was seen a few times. CDR3 protein: CASSPTSGSRGTGELFF. The CDR3 nucleotides are TGCGCCAGCAGCCCGACTAGCGGGAGTAGGGGCACCGGGGAGCTGTTTTTT. The rearrangement uses TRBV5-1 and TRBJ2-2; 12 bases map to TRBD2. The V gene end was trimmed by 4 bases and the J gene end by 4 bases; junction bases not matched to a gene: 8. In germline, CDR1 is SGHRS, CDR2 YFSETQ. There are 17 residues in the CDR3.

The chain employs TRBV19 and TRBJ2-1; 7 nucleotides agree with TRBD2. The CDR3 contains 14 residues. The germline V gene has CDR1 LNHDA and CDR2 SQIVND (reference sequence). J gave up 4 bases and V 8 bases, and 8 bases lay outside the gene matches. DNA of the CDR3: TGTGCCAGTTCTCTCGGGAGGATATACAATGAGCAGTTCTTC. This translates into CASSLGRIYNEQFF.

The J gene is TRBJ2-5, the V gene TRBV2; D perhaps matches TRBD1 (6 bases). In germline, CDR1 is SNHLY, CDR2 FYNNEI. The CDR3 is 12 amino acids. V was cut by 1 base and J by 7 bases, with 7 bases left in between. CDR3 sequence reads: CASSEGTATQYF. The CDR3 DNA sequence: TGTGCCAGCAGTGAAGGGACAGCGACCCAGTACTTC.

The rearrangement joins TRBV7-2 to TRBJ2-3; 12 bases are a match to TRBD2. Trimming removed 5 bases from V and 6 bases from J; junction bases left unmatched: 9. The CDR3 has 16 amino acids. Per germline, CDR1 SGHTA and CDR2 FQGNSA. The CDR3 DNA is TGTGCCAGCAGCGCTTCTCTAGCGGGGGGGTCGGATACGCAGTATTTT. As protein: CASSASLAGGSDTQYF.

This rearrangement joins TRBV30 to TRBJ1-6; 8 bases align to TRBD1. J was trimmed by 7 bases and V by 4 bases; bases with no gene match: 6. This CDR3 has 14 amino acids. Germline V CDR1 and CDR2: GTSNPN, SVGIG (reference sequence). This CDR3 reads CAWTGQGPNSPLHF. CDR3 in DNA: TGTGCCTGGACCGGACAGGGACCGAATTCACCCCTCCACTTT.

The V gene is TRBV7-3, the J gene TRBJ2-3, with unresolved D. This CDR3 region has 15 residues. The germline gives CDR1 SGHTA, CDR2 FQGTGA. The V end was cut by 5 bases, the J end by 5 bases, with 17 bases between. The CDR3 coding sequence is TGTGCCAGCAGCCAAAACGGCGGTCTCGGAGATACGCAGTATTTT. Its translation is CASSQNGGLGDTQYF.

This CDR3 reads CASRRGISSSQETQYF. DNA of the CDR3: TGTGCCAGCAGGAGAGGGATCTCCTCTTCACAAGAGACCCAGTACTTC. The V and J genes are TRBV2 and TRBJ2-5, with D possibly being TRBD2 (5 bases). The CDR3 has 16 residues. Germline CDR1 is SNHLY and CDR2 is FYNNEI. Trimming stripped 6 bases from V and 2 bases from J, with 19 bases between.

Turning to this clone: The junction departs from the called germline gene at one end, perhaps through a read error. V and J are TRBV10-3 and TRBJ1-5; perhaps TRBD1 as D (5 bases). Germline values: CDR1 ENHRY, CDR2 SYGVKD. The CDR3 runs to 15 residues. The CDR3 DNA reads TGTGCCAGCAGTACCTCCAGGGATGGCAATCAGCCCCAGCATTTT. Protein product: CASSTSRDGNQPQHF.

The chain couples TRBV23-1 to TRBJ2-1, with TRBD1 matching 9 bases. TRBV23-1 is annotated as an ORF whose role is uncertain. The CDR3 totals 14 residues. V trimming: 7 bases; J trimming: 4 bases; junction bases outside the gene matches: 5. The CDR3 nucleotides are TGCGCCAGCACCGGGACAGGGACATACAATGAGCAGTTCTTC. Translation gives CASTGTGTYNEQFF.

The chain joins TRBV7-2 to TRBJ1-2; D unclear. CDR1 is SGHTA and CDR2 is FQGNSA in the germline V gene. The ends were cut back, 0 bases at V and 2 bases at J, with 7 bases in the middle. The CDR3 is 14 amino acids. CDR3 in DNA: TGTGCCAGCAGCTTAGCTATCGCGAACTATGGCTACACCTTC. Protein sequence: CASSLAIANYGYTF.

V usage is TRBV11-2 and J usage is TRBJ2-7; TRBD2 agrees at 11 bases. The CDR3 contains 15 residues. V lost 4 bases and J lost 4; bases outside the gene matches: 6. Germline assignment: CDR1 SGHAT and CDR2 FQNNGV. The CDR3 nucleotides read TGTGCCAGCAGCTCCCTACTAGCGGGAGTTTACGAGCAGTACTTC. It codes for CASSSLLAGVYEQYF. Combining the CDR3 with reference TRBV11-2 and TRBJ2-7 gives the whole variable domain EAGVAQSPRYKIIEKRQSVAFWCNPISGHATLYWYQQILGQGPKLLIQFQNNGVVDDSQLPKDRFSAERLKGVDSTLKIQPAKLEDSAVYLCASSSLLAGVYEQYFGPGTRLTVT.

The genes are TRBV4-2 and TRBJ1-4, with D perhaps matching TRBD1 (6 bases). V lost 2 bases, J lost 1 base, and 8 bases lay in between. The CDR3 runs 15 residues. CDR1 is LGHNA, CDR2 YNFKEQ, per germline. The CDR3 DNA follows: TGTGCCAGCAGCCAAAGAGGGGGAACTAATGAAAAACTGTTTTTT. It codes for CASSQRGGTNEKLFF.

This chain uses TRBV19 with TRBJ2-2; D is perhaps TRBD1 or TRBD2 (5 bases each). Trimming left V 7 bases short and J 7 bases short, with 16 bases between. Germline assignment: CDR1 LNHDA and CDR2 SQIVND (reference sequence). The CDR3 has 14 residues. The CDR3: CASNGRARGGELFF. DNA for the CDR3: TGTGCCAGTAATGGCAGGGCTCGGGGCGGGGAGCTGTTTTTT.

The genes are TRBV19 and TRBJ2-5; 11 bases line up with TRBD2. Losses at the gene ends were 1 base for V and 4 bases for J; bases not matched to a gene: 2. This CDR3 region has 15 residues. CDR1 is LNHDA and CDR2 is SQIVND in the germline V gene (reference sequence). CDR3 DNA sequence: TGTGCCAGTAGTATAGCTAGCGGGAGGCTAGAGACCCAGTACTTC. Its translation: CASSIASGRLETQYF.